The clone carrying this T cell receptor beta chain has a handful of counts. The antigen is undetermined. PCR was performed a second time for roughly 7 to 12 cycles using a sample-barcoded 5' primer and a J-beta primer mix. Samples each returned at least 3 million CDR3-containing paired-end reads. Each CDR3 protein is one row after TCRdb ran MiXCR on the 5' RACE reads. The sample has hundreds of thousands of distinct CDR3 sequences; roughly 31% are singletons. The sample originates from a study of blood T cells in healthy people across ages. The study, taken as a whole, reports: Versus aged donors, long-lived donors had higher diversity and more naive CD4+ cells.

Per germline, CDR1 DFQATT and CDR2 SNEGSKA (reference sequence). The CDR3 consists of 13 residues. V shed 3 bases and J shed 7 bases, with 13 bases lying between them. The source material was blood. The sequence came from a woman aged 80 or over in good health. The V and J genes are TRBV20-1 and TRBJ1-5; the D gene is possibly TRBD1 (6 bases). CDR3 in DNA: TGCAGTGCTAGTCCCGAACAGGGCCAGCCCCAGCATTTT. This encodes CSASPEQGQPQHF.